The 31 T cell receptor beta chains below all came from one sample that was sequenced in a study of PD-1 blockade in classical Hodgkin lymphoma. Here immunoSEQ multiplex PCR was the method, and the copy in TCRdb shows in-frame clones only, minus some. The data show about 58,000 clones, around 90% seen once. Each patient relapsed following autologous stem cell transplantation, and prior brentuximab vedotin exposure differed. The sample in question was peripheral blood mononuclear cells (PBMCs), obtained before the second cycle of nivolumab. All receptors derive from a human donor with classical Hodgkin lymphoma.

The genes are TRBV12-5 and TRBJ2-5; D tentatively reads TRBD1 or TRBD2 (5 bases each). Per the germline V gene, CDR1 is LGHNT and CDR2 is FRNRAP. The germline V and J ends were trimmed by 5 bases and 2 bases, with 15 bases remaining between them. The CDR3 extends over 15 amino acids. The CDR3, as DNA: TGTGCTAGTGGTGTCGAGGGGTGGCGGCAAGAGACCCAGTACTTC. This encodes CASGVEGWRQETQYF.

The chain couples TRBV5-1 to TRBJ1-1; D is uncertain. In germline, CDR1 is SGHRS, CDR2 YFSETQ. The CDR3 consists of 14 residues. Trimming pared 9 bases from V and 1 base from J, leaving 16 bases between. CDR3 sequence reads: CATFPTPGNTEAFF. The CDR3 DNA reads as TGCGCCACCTTTCCCACGCCTGGGAACACTGAAGCTTTCTTT.

The rearrangement uses TRBV7-9 and TRBJ2-7; TRBD2 might be the D (5 bases). Trimming took 5 bases from V and 0 from J, leaving 11 bases between them. Germline V gene data show CDR1 as SEHNR and CDR2 as FQNEAQ (reference sequence). The CDR3 covers 14 residues. CDR3 DNA sequence: TGTGCCAGCAGCCGCGACCGGGGCTCCTACGAGCAGTACTTC. Its translation: CASSRDRGSYEQYF.

The V call is TRBV15, the J call TRBJ1-5; no clear D gene. The CDR3 runs 15 residues. V was pared by 2 bases and J by 4 bases, with 12 bases between. The germline CDR1 and CDR2 sequences are LNHNV and YYDKDF (reference sequence). The CDR3 is CATSRHFSQNQPQHF. The CDR3 bases are TGTGCCACCAGCAGACACTTCTCGCAAAATCAGCCCCAGCATTTT.

The V and J genes are TRBV5-4 and TRBJ2-4; 7 bases line up with TRBD1. The CDR3 consists of 16 residues. With V trimmed by 5 bases and J by 2 bases, 10 bases remained unmatched. Germline CDR1 SGHNT, CDR2 YYREEE (reference sequence). The CDR3 sequence: CASSLGDSRPKNIQYF. CDR3 nucleotides: TGTGCCAGCAGTCTCGGGGACAGCCGGCCCAAAAACATTCAGTACTTC.

The chain links TRBV5-1 to TRBJ2-2; TRBD2 is a possible D gene (6 bases). Between the trimmed V and J ends, which lost 7 bases and 0 bases, there was a span of 13 bases. There are 15 residues in the CDR3. CDR1 and CDR2 from the germline V gene are SGHRS and YFSETQ. CDR3 protein: CASEHSGSNTGELFF. DNA of the CDR3: TGCGCCAGCGAGCATAGCGGATCGAACACCGGGGAGCTGTTTTTT.

V is TRBV7-9 and J is TRBJ2-2; 9 positions agree with TRBD2. The CDR3 has 15 residues. CDR1 SEHNR and CDR2 FQNEAQ come from the germline V gene (reference sequence). The trim removed 2 bases at V and 3 bases at J, leaving 1 base unmatched. In nucleotides, the CDR3 is TGTGCCAGCAGCTTATTAGCGGGGGACACCGGGGAGCTGTTTTTT. As protein: CASSLLAGDTGELFF.

This clone was counted between two and nine times. The sample holds other DNA sequences that translate to the same CDR3. V gene TRBV9 combines with J gene TRBJ2-3; D gene unclear. The CDR3 runs 13 residues. Deletions cut 0 bases from V and 6 bases from J, with 8 bases between. The V gene's germline CDR1 is SGDLS and CDR2 YYNGEE. This chain's CDR3 is CASSVANTDTQYF. The CDR3, as DNA: TGTGCCAGCAGCGTAGCAAACACCGATACGCAGTATTTT.

The chain has TRBV11-3 and TRBJ2-3; 13 positions agree with TRBD2. Germline V lookup: CDR1 SGHNT, CDR2 YENEEA. The CDR3 covers 16 residues. Trimming took 3 bases from V and 6 from J; bases not matched to a gene: 6. The CDR3 sequence: CASSLGTSGTGDTQYF. In nucleotides, the CDR3 is TGTGCCAGCAGCTTGGGGACTAGCGGGACTGGGGATACGCAGTATTTT.

CDR3 sequence: CASTSGPDVYNEQFF. CDR3 nucleotide sequence: TGCGCCAGCACCTCGGGACCCGATGTTTACAATGAGCAGTTCTTC. The J gene is TRBJ2-1, the V gene TRBV5-1; D may match TRBD1 or TRBD2 (5 bases each). This CDR3 spans 15 amino acids. Per the germline V gene, CDR1 is SGHRS and CDR2 is YFSETQ. Trimming removed 6 bases at V and 4 bases at J, with 17 bases between.

This sequence joins TRBV5-1 and TRBJ2-3; D uncertain. CDR3 length: 14 amino acids. The germline V gene has CDR1 SGHRS and CDR2 YFSETQ. V was shortened by 2 bases and J by 4 bases, with 11 bases between the two germline ends. The CDR3 protein is CASSFTSAADTQYF. The CDR3 DNA reads as TGCGCCAGCAGCTTTACCTCGGCCGCAGATACGCAGTATTTT.

J is TRBJ2-3 and V is TRBV5-1; 8 bases line up with TRBD1. V was clipped by 3 bases and J by 6 bases; unmatched bases: 9. Germline-derived CDR1 and CDR2 are SGHRS and YFSETQ. The length of the CDR3 is 15 residues. The CDR3 region is CASSSQTGEADTQYF. CDR3 sequence (DNA): TGCGCCAGCAGCTCGCAGACAGGGGAAGCTGATACGCAGTATTTT.

The chain combines TRBV2 with TRBJ2-7, with D perhaps TRBD2 (5 bases). Germline CDR1 and CDR2: SNHLY and FYNNEI. CDR3 length: 13 residues. V was clipped by 5 bases and J by 4 bases, with 12 bases between them. The DNA of the CDR3 is TGTGCCAGCAGTCCTAGCCTCGGTTACGAGCAGTACTTC. Its translation: CASSPSLGYEQYF.

This rearrangement joins TRBV28 to TRBJ1-4; 10 bases are a match to TRBD1. V gave up 5 bases and J gave up 7 bases; unmatched junction bases: 4. The germline gives CDR1 MDHEN, CDR2 SYDVKM. The CDR3 covers 14 residues. The CDR3 reads CASSRQGAGEKLFF. The CDR3 coding sequence is TGTGCCAGCAGTCGACAGGGGGCGGGTGAAAAACTGTTTTTT.

This clone was picked up one time. This CDR3 reads CAITKTSGGRDEQFF. Written as DNA, the CDR3 is TGTGCCATCACCAAGACTAGCGGGGGAAGGGATGAGCAGTTCTTC. This chain connects TRBV10-3 to TRBJ2-1, with 12 bases lining up with TRBD2. V lost 7 bases, J lost 8 bases, and 9 bases stayed unmatched. Germline CDR1 ENHRY, CDR2 SYGVKD. The CDR3 has 15 amino acids.

This clone counts as medium-sized. The chain couples TRBV29-1 to TRBJ1-1; the match to TRBD1 covers 7 bases. The V gene end was trimmed by 6 bases and the J gene end by 3 bases; junction bases not matched to a gene: 4. CDR3 length: 12 residues. Germline V gives CDR1 SQVTM, CDR2 ANQGSEA. Written as DNA, the CDR3 is TGCAGCGTACAGGGGTCGGACACTGAAGCTTTCTTT. Its translation: CSVQGSDTEAFF. The whole variable domain, remainder taken from reference TRBV29-1 and TRBJ1-1, is SAVISQKPSRDICQRGTSLTIQCQVDSQVTMMFWYRQQPGQSLTLIATANQGSEATYESGFVIDKFPISRPNLTFSTLTVSNMSPEDSSIYLCSVQGSDTEAFFGQGTRLTVV.

V gene TRBV9 combines with J gene TRBJ1-1; possibly TRBD1 for D (6 bases). This CDR3 is 13 amino acids long. Between the trimmed V and J ends, which lost 4 bases and 10 bases, there was a span of 17 bases. Looked up from germline, CDR1 is SGDLS and CDR2 is YYNGEE. The CDR3 protein is CASSPIVGAGAFF. The CDR3 nucleotides are TGTGCCAGCAGCCCAATTGTGGGGGCTGGAGCTTTCTTT.

The chain couples TRBV28 to TRBJ1-3; D is undetermined. The V and J ends lost 5 bases and 2 bases respectively, with 13 bases between them. Germline CDR1 is MDHEN and CDR2 is SYDVKM. CDR3 length: 15 amino acids. CDR3 DNA: TGTGCCAGCAGTGAGATTCGGGAGGCTGGAAACACCATATATTTT. It translates to CASSEIREAGNTIYF.

This clone was counted once. The CDR3 is CASSLIQQGARRETQYF. CDR3 sequence (DNA): TGTGCCAGCAGCTTAATTCAACAGGGGGCTAGAAGGGAGACCCAGTACTTC. This chain joins TRBV7-8 and TRBJ2-5, with 9 bases fitting TRBD1. The CDR3 contains 17 residues. CDR1 SGHVS and CDR2 FQNEAQ come from the germline V gene. J gave up 5 bases and V 2 bases, and 12 bases lay outside the gene matches.

The V gene is TRBV6-6, the J gene TRBJ2-2; the match to TRBD2 covers 11 bases. The CDR3 has 16 amino acids. Germline lookup yields CDR1 MNHNY and CDR2 SVGAGI (reference sequence). Unmatched junction bases numbered 5, after V lost 5 bases and J lost 3 bases. DNA of the CDR3: TGTGCCAGCAGTGGTAGCGGGGGGGCCGACACCGGGGAGCTGTTTTTT. It yields the protein CASSGSGGADTGELFF.

The chain carries TRBV6-5 and TRBJ1-1; D is ambiguous. Trimming removed 0 bases at V and 0 bases at J, with 8 bases between. The CDR3 loop spans 15 amino acids. Germline CDR1 is MNHEY and CDR2 is SVGAGI. CDR3: CASSYSGLLNTEAFF. Here the CDR3 DNA reads TGTGCCAGCAGTTACTCTGGCCTCTTGAACACTGAAGCTTTCTTT.

The chain combines TRBV11-2 with TRBJ1-3, with no clear D. The CDR3 has 14 amino acids. Trimming removed 9 bases at V and 0 bases at J, with 12 bases between. Germline assignment: CDR1 SGHAT and CDR2 FQNNGV. The CDR3: CASSGSRSGNTIYF. CDR3 coding DNA: TGTGCCAGTTCGGGATCCCGCTCTGGAAACACCATATATTTT.

This chain uses TRBV5-1 with TRBJ2-6; D call uncertain. Trimming removed 5 bases from V and 5 bases from J, with 8 bases in between. Germline V CDR1 and CDR2: SGHRS, YFSETQ. This CDR3 has 13 amino acids. The CDR3 DNA reads as TGCGCCAGCAGTGTTGATAGGGCCAACGTCCTGACTTTC. Translated, it gives CASSVDRANVLTF.

The sample holds one count of this clone. The rearrangement uses TRBV7-8 and TRBJ2-7; 7 positions agree with TRBD1. CDR1 is SGHVS and CDR2 is FQNEAQ in the germline V gene. V dropped 5 bases and J dropped 11; count of bases not matched to a gene: 12. The CDR3 loop spans 13 amino acids. The CDR3 protein is CASSAPGKTGKYF. The DNA for the CDR3 is TGTGCCAGCAGCGCACCGGGAAAGACAGGGAAGTACTTC.

V gene TRBV6-5 combines with J gene TRBJ1-5; D may be TRBD1 (5 bases). The CDR3 contains 13 residues. V shed 6 bases and J shed 1 base, with 7 bases lying between them. Germline CDR1 MNHEY, CDR2 SVGAGI. CDR3 region: CASSQGSNQPQHF. The CDR3 DNA reads TGTGCCAGCAGCCAGGGCAGCAATCAGCCCCAGCATTTT.

This rearrangement joins TRBV6-6 to TRBJ2-5, with a weak D call TRBD2 (5 bases). V lost 5 bases and J 8 bases, leaving 9 bases between the germline ends. Per germline, CDR1 MNHNY and CDR2 SVGAGI (reference sequence). This CDR3 is 11 amino acids long. The CDR3 sequence is CASSSGRTQYF. The DNA of the CDR3 is TGTGCCAGCAGTAGCGGCCGTACCCAGTACTTC.

The chain joins TRBV11-3 to TRBJ2-2, with 8 nucleotides matching TRBD1. V was pared by 4 bases and J by 5 bases, with 9 bases of the junction left unmatched. CDR3 size: 16 residues. Germline CDR1 reads SGHNT; CDR2 reads YENEEA. The CDR3 region has the DNA TGTGCCAGCAGCTCCGTCAGGGGGCTGGGTACCGGGGAGCTGTTTTTT. Its protein product is CASSSVRGLGTGELFF.

This chain joins TRBV29-1 and TRBJ1-1; D call uncertain. The ends were cut back, 0 bases at V and 6 bases at J, with 8 bases in the middle. The CDR3 extends over 12 amino acids. CDR1 SQVTM and CDR2 ANQGSEA come from the germline V gene. CDR3 residues: CSVEEGNAEAFF. Here the CDR3 DNA reads TGCAGCGTTGAAGAAGGGAATGCTGAAGCTTTCTTT.

The gene calls are TRBV5-1 and TRBJ2-7; either TRBD1 or TRBD2 may fit D (5 bases each). Trimming cost V 3 bases and J 3 bases, with 16 bases left between them. The V gene's germline CDR1 is SGHRS and CDR2 YFSETQ. CDR3 length: 15 amino acids. CDR3 protein: CASSSRGTQYYEQYF. The CDR3 bases are TGCGCCAGCAGCTCGAGAGGGACGCAGTACTACGAGCAGTACTTC. The variable domain in full, with the rest retrieved from reference TRBV5-1 and TRBJ2-7, is KAGVTQTPRYLIKTRGQQVTLSCSPISGHRSVSWYQQTPGQGLQFLFEYFSETQRNKGNFPGRFSGRQFSNSRSEMNVSTLELGDSALYLCASSSRGTQYYEQYFGPGTRLTVT.

The chain recombines TRBV29-1 with TRBJ1-5; D is unclear. The V end was cut by 1 base, the J end by 11 bases, with 12 bases between. Germline CDR1 reads SQVTM; CDR2 reads ANQGSEA. This CDR3 has 12 residues. The CDR3 bases are TGCAGCGTTGAAGTTAAAGCGGGAGCCCAGCATTTT. It yields the protein CSVEVKAGAQHF.

This clone was counted only a few times. The chain uses TRBV9 and TRBJ2-3, with D tentatively TRBD1 (5 bases). Trimming pared 2 bases from V and 6 bases from J, leaving 19 bases between. Germline assignment: CDR1 SGDLS and CDR2 YYNGEE. CDR3 length: 16 residues. The DNA for the CDR3 is TGTGCCAGCAGCGTTCCAGGGAATTCGATTATTGATACGCAGTATTTT. Translation: CASSVPGNSIIDTQYF.